This passage covers 17 T cell receptor beta chains from one sample sequenced in a study of CXCR3-negative and CXCR3-positive naive CD8 T cells. Libraries of TRB cDNA were made by 5' RACE and carried UMIs. TCRdb reprocessed the 5' RACE reads and keeps a single row for each CDR3 protein, giving no DNA. The sample holds about 40,000 distinct CDR3 sequences. Sample: naive CXCR3- CD8+ T cells from blood. The subset denotes: CD45RO-CCR7+CD27+CD95- naive CD8+ T cells lacking CXCR3 (TNR3-). These receptors all stem from a human donor in good health. Some clones in this sample may be carry-over from other donors' samples.

V and J are TRBV19 and TRBJ2-5; the D gene TCRdb calls, TRBD1, cannot be checked with no DNA. The CDR3 covers 15 residues. Germline CDR1 is LNHDA and CDR2 is SQIVND (reference sequence). This CDR3 is CASSPRLGFGETQYF. Using reference TRBV19 and TRBJ2-5 for the parts outside the CDR3, the full variable domain is DGGITQSPKYLFRKEGQNVTLSCEQNLNHDAMYWYRQDPGQGLRLIYYSQIVNDFQKGDIAEGYSVSREKKESFPLTVTSAQKNPTAFYLCASSPRLGFGETQYFGPGTRLLVL.

This chain uses TRBV7-8 with TRBJ2-1; TCRdb lists TRBD2, though no DNA is available to test this call. In germline, CDR1 is SGHVS, CDR2 FQNEAQ. The CDR3 sequence is 16 residues long. CDR3 loop: CASSRFGIAGDGEQFF.

The chain couples TRBV29-1 to TRBJ1-1. CDR3 size: 12 residues. From germline, CDR1 is SQVTM and CDR2 ANQGSEA. The CDR3: CSVVVTFTEAFF.

The chain combines TRBV11-3 with TRBJ2-1; the TCRdb D gene call, TRBD1, has no DNA to confirm it. The CDR3 extends over 17 amino acids. Germline V CDR1 and CDR2: SGHNT, YENEEA. The CDR3 region is CASSSDRMTGSYNEQFF. Together with reference TRBV11-3 and TRBJ2-1, the CDR3 gives the full variable domain: EAGVVQSPRYKIIEKKQPVAFWCNPISGHNTLYWYLQNLGQGPELLIRYENEEAVDDSQLPKDRFSAERLKGVDSTLKIQPAELGDSAVYLCASSSDRMTGSYNEQFFGPGTRLTVL.

This rearrangement joins TRBV12-3 or TRBV12-4 to TRBJ1-6; TCRdb calls TRBD1, which cannot be checked without DNA. The CDR3 loop spans 14 amino acids. CDR3 sequence: CASRTQGKNSPLHF.

J is TRBJ1-2 and V is TRBV4-2. Germline CDR1 reads LGHNA; CDR2 reads YNFKEQ. There are 14 residues in the CDR3. This CDR3 reads CASSQDQDLRGYTF.

The CDR3 sequence: CASSPRGGAGNF. The chain couples TRBV7-6 to TRBJ2-3; TCRdb's D call, TRBD1, is unchecked because there is no DNA. The CDR3 sequence is 12 residues long. In germline, CDR1 is SGHVS, CDR2 FNYEAQ.

V is TRBV7-9 and J is TRBJ2-1; TCRdb names TRBD1, which stays unverified in the absence of DNA. The CDR3 length is 16 residues. CDR1 and CDR2 from the germline V gene are SEHNR and FQNEAQ (reference sequence). The CDR3 is CASSLSRGFFYNEQFF.

The rearrangement joins TRBV4-2 to TRBJ2-7; TCRdb's D call of TRBD1 is untestable without DNA. The CDR3 extends over 15 amino acids. The germline V gene has CDR1 LGHNA and CDR2 YNFKEQ. CDR3 amino acids: CASSQGRTDTYEQYF.

The genes are TRBV28 and TRBJ2-7; TCRdb reports TRBD1, a call that lacks DNA to check it against. The CDR3 has 14 amino acids. Germline V gene lookup returns CDR1 MDHEN and CDR2 SYDVKM. The CDR3 reads CASSFLDRVDEQYF.

The chain couples TRBV6-5 to TRBJ2-7; TCRdb returns TRBD1, unconfirmable since there is no DNA. The CDR3 covers 14 residues. In germline, CDR1 is MNHEY, CDR2 SVGAGI. CDR3 sequence: CASSTEGQVYEQYF.

The chain carries TRBV7-2 and TRBJ2-3; TCRdb's D gene call, TRBD2, goes unchecked for lack of DNA. The CDR3 extends over 16 amino acids. Germline V CDR1 and CDR2: SGHTA, FQGNSA. This chain's CDR3 is CASSPLAGGSTDTQYF.

The chain couples TRBV4-1 to TRBJ2-1; TCRdb returns TRBD2, unconfirmable since there is no DNA. The CDR3 contains 17 residues. CDR1 MGHRA and CDR2 YSYEKL come from the germline V gene. The CDR3 reads CASSQAGLAGYFDEQFF.

This chain links TRBV29-1 with TRBJ2-1; TCRdb's D call, TRBD2, is unchecked because there is no DNA. Per germline, CDR1 SQVTM and CDR2 ANQGSEA. The CDR3 runs 15 residues. The chain's CDR3 is CSVDSWTSGANEQFF.

This chain uses TRBV29-1 with TRBJ2-5; no DNA is available, so the TRBD1 call from TCRdb remains unchecked. The CDR3 is 12 residues long. Germline V gene lookup returns CDR1 SQVTM and CDR2 ANQGSEA. The CDR3 protein is CSVDAGSETQYF.

This chain uses TRBV9 with TRBJ2-7; the D call from TCRdb, TRBD1, cannot be confirmed without DNA. Germline lookup yields CDR1 SGDLS and CDR2 YYNGEE. The CDR3 has 15 residues. CDR3 in amino acids: CASSPGGRRDYEQYF.

The V call is TRBV6-5, the J call TRBJ1-1. CDR3 length: 15 amino acids. Germline V gene lookup returns CDR1 MNHEY and CDR2 SVGAGI. This CDR3 is CASSYSRIMNTEAFF.